This passage covers 28 T cell receptor beta chains from one sample sequenced in a study of blood T cell repertoires in COVID-19. Only in-frame clones appear in the TCRdb table, and some are missing; sequencing was by immunoSEQ multiplex PCR. In the table there are 120,000 to 150,000 clones, approximately 79% of which are singletons. Sequenced input: peripheral blood. The receptor source for this set is a man aged 50 to 60 with active or convalescent COVID-19.

V gene TRBV19 combines with J gene TRBJ2-3; 12 bases map to TRBD2. The CDR3 consists of 19 residues. V lost 5 bases, J lost 2 bases, and 14 bases stayed unmatched. Germline assignment: CDR1 LNHDA and CDR2 SQIVND (reference sequence). The CDR3 sequence is CASSSTGLAGGRATDTQYF. CDR3 in DNA: TGTGCCAGTAGTTCAACGGGGCTAGCGGGAGGGCGGGCCACAGATACGCAGTATTTT.

J is TRBJ1-2 and V is TRBV2, with TRBD1 identical over 8 bases. Germline CDR1 is SNHLY and CDR2 is FYNNEI. CDR3 length: 15 residues. V shed 6 bases, J shed 0 bases, and the junction held 6 bases outside the gene matches. The chain's CDR3 is CASRRDRTTNYGYTF. The CDR3 bases are TGTGCCAGCAGACGGGACAGGACTACTAACTATGGCTACACCTTC.

This clone was counted a single time. CDR3 DNA: TGTGCCAGCAGTTCCCGGCCGGGAGGAAACACCATATATTTT. This encodes CASSSRPGGNTIYF. V gene TRBV27 combines with J gene TRBJ1-3; D is unresolved. V lost 4 bases and J lost 4, with 11 bases in between. The CDR3 consists of 14 residues. Germline V gives CDR1 MNHEY, CDR2 SMNVEV (reference sequence).

This chain connects TRBV18 to TRBJ1-2, with D possibly matching TRBD1 (6 bases). The CDR3 runs to 19 residues. V lost 1 base, J lost 8 bases, and 29 bases lay in between. CDR1 and CDR2 from the germline V gene are KGHSH and LQKENI. The CDR3 loop reads CASSPRLVVPGHQQSGYTF. The CDR3 bases are TGTGCCAGCTCACCACGACTCGTGGTTCCGGGACACCAGCAGAGCGGCTACACCTTC.

V gene TRBV7-3 combines with J gene TRBJ2-2, with 11 bases matching TRBD2. The CDR3 totals 18 residues. With 1 base clipped from V and 4 bases from J, the junction kept 8 bases outside the gene matches. From germline, CDR1 is SGHTA and CDR2 FQGTGA. The CDR3: CASSLNGLAGHSTGELFF. Written as DNA, the CDR3 is TGTGCCAGCAGCTTAAATGGACTAGCGGGCCACAGCACCGGGGAGCTGTTTTTT.

This chain joins TRBV5-1 and TRBJ2-1, with 9 nucleotides matching TRBD2. There are 16 residues in the CDR3. The V gene's germline CDR1 is SGHRS and CDR2 YFSETQ. Germline trimming cut 0 bases from V and 9 bases from J; bases unmatched to any gene: 10. The CDR3 sequence: CASSLGLAGRRSEQFF. CDR3 nucleotide sequence: TGCGCCAGCAGCTTGGGGCTAGCGGGGCGTAGAAGTGAGCAGTTCTTC.

The chain joins TRBV9 to TRBJ2-7; the match to TRBD1 covers 9 bases. V shed 3 bases and J 7 bases; nucleotides not matched to a gene: 5. The CDR3 extends over 13 amino acids. CDR1 and CDR2 (germline): SGDLS, YYNGEE. The CDR3: CASSGQGEGEQYF. CDR3 bases: TGTGCCAGCAGCGGACAGGGGGAGGGGGAGCAGTACTTC.

The chain is built from TRBV27 and TRBJ1-5; the D gene is possibly TRBD1 (6 bases). Trimming pared 3 bases from V and 3 bases from J, leaving 15 bases between. Germline V gene data show CDR1 as MNHEY and CDR2 as SMNVEV (reference sequence). The CDR3 is made up of 16 amino acids. In DNA form, the CDR3 reads TGTGCCAGCAGTTTCGGGGCAGCAGGGGACAATCAGCCCCAGCATTTT. Amino acid sequence: CASSFGAAGDNQPQHF.

V gene TRBV28 combines with J gene TRBJ2-4; no definite D call. Looked up from germline, CDR1 is MDHEN and CDR2 is SYDVKM. V lost 1 base to trimming and J lost 0 bases, with 10 bases between them. The CDR3 has 16 residues. The CDR3 loop reads CASSLYKHLAKNIQYF. DNA of the CDR3: TGTGCCAGCAGTTTATATAAACACCTAGCCAAAAACATTCAGTACTTC.

This clone occurred a few times. The J gene is TRBJ2-2, the V gene TRBV7-3; 11 bases fit TRBD1. With 4 bases clipped from V and 4 bases from J, the junction kept 2 bases outside the gene matches. This CDR3 has 15 amino acids. Germline-derived CDR1 and CDR2 are SGHTA and FQGTGA. This CDR3 is CASSSGTGGTGELFF. In DNA form, the CDR3 reads TGTGCCAGCAGCTCCGGGACAGGGGGCACCGGGGAGCTGTTTTTT.

This clone was observed once. V and J are TRBV19 and TRBJ1-5; a possible D gene is TRBD1 (5 bases). Germline CDR1 and CDR2: LNHDA and SQIVND (reference sequence). CDR3 length: 14 residues. Trimming shortened V by 7 bases and J by 6 bases, and 16 bases separated the two germline ends. CDR3 sequence (DNA): TGTGCCAGTAACGGGGCAGGGAGGCTTCAGCCCCAGCATTTT. This translates into CASNGAGRLQPQHF.

This chain joins TRBV6-5 and TRBJ1-2, with a weak D call TRBD1 (6 bases). V was cut by 2 bases and J by 7 bases, with 11 bases left in between. There are 13 residues in the CDR3. The germline gives CDR1 MNHEY, CDR2 SVGAGI. CDR3 amino acids: CASSYLQGSGYTF. Here the CDR3 DNA reads TGTGCCAGCAGTTACCTACAGGGCTCTGGCTACACCTTC.

This clone was detected a few times. The chain couples TRBV29-1 to TRBJ1-1, with a weak D call TRBD1 (6 bases). The CDR3 is made up of 13 amino acids. Per the germline V gene, CDR1 is SQVTM and CDR2 is ANQGSEA. Trimming pared 4 bases from V and 4 bases from J, leaving 13 bases between. The CDR3 spells CSVVDRQSTEAFF. The CDR3 region has the DNA TGCAGCGTTGTAGACAGGCAATCCACTGAAGCTTTCTTT.

The chain couples TRBV2 to TRBJ1-2; D is perhaps TRBD1 (6 bases). Per germline, CDR1 SNHLY and CDR2 FYNNEI. The CDR3 runs to 11 residues. DNA of the CDR3: TGTGCGAGGACAGTTGGATATGGCTACACCTTC. Translated: CARTVGYGYTF.

The chain carries TRBV5-1 and TRBJ1-6, with D unclear. Germline V gives CDR1 SGHRS, CDR2 YFSETQ. The V end was cut by 1 base, the J end by 0 bases, with 8 bases between. The CDR3 consists of 16 residues. The CDR3 bases are TGCGCCAGCAGCTTGAGAGAAAGCTCCTATAATTCACCCCTCCACTTT. Amino acid sequence: CASSLRESSYNSPLHF.

The chain employs TRBV15 and TRBJ1-6; 9 bases are shared with TRBD1. CDR1 is LNHNV and CDR2 is YYDKDF in the germline V gene (reference sequence). Trimming removed 3 bases from V and 0 bases from J; junction bases left unmatched: 6. The CDR3 is 18 amino acids. CDR3 protein: CATSSGQGISSYNSPLHF. The DNA of the CDR3 is TGTGCCACCAGCAGCGGACAGGGGATAAGCTCCTATAATTCACCCCTCCACTTT. Supplemented by reference TRBV15 and TRBJ1-6, the full variable domain reads DAMVIQNPRYQVTQFGKPVTLSCSQTLNHNVMYWYQQKSSQAPKLLFHYYDKDFNNEADTPDNFQSRRPNTSFCFLDIRSPGLGDTAMYLCATSSGQGISSYNSPLHFGNGTRLTVT.

The J gene is TRBJ1-6, the V gene TRBV28; a possible D gene is TRBD1 (6 bases). The V gene's germline CDR1 is MDHEN and CDR2 SYDVKM. The V and J ends lost 10 bases and 8 bases respectively, with 18 bases between them. CDR3 length: 14 amino acids. The chain's CDR3 is CATYAPGHYSPLHF. The CDR3 DNA reads TGTGCCACCTACGCCCCGGGACATTATTCACCCCTCCACTTT.

The chain has TRBV9 and TRBJ1-5; D unresolved. Trimming cost V 0 bases and J 5 bases, with 9 bases left between them. Germline V gene lookup returns CDR1 SGDLS and CDR2 YYNGEE. The CDR3 extends over 14 amino acids. The CDR3 nucleotides read TGTGCCAGCAGCGTAGCTCTCGGAGATCAGCCCCAGCATTTT. Its protein product is CASSVALGDQPQHF.

The chain uses TRBV9 and TRBJ1-1; D may be TRBD1 (5 bases). Per the germline V gene, CDR1 is SGDLS and CDR2 is YYNGEE. Between the trimmed V and J ends, which lost 5 bases and 3 bases, there was a span of 14 bases. The CDR3 extends over 14 amino acids. Here the CDR3 reads CASSPRRTYTEAFF. The CDR3 bases are TGTGCCAGCAGTCCAAGAAGGACATACACTGAAGCTTTCTTT.

This clone has just a few counts. The chain employs TRBV5-6 and TRBJ2-1; D remains unclear. Trimming pared 4 bases from V and 8 bases from J, leaving 19 bases between. CDR1 is SGHDT, CDR2 YYEEEE, per germline. The CDR3 covers 15 residues. In nucleotides, the CDR3 is TGTGCCAGCAGCCCGAGGTGGCCGGCGCCTTATGAGCAGTTCTTC. This encodes CASSPRWPAPYEQFF.

This chain joins TRBV19 and TRBJ1-5; D is unresolved. There are 12 residues in the CDR3. V dropped 6 bases and J dropped 3 bases, with 6 bases sitting between them. The V gene's germline CDR1 is LNHDA and CDR2 SQIVND (reference sequence). CDR3 in amino acids: CASSFLNQPQHF. The CDR3 bases are TGTGCCAGTAGCTTCCTCAATCAGCCCCAGCATTTT.

This rearrangement joins TRBV7-9 to TRBJ2-7; TRBD2 agrees at 10 bases. CDR1 and CDR2 (germline): SEHNR, FQNEAQ (reference sequence). This CDR3 has 14 residues. The V and J ends lost 5 bases and 5 bases, in that order; junction bases with no gene match: 6. CDR3 amino acids: CASSPSGSFNEQYF. DNA of the CDR3: TGTGCCAGCAGCCCTAGCGGGAGCTTCAACGAGCAGTACTTC. The whole variable domain, filled in from reference TRBV7-9 and TRBJ2-7, reads DTGVSQNPRHKITKRGQNVTFRCDPISEHNRLYWYRQTLGQGPEFLTYFQNEAQLEKSRLLSDRFSAERPKGSFSTLEIQRTEQGDSAMYLCASSPSGSFNEQYFGPGTRLTVT.

V is TRBV7-2 and J is TRBJ1-2; D not certain. Trimming stripped 1 base from V and 1 base from J, with 7 bases between. From germline, CDR1 is SGHTA and CDR2 FQGNSA. The CDR3 has 14 amino acids. CDR3 DNA: TGTGCCAGCAGCTTAGTGGCCATTAACTATGGCTACACCTTC. Residues: CASSLVAINYGYTF.

Regarding this clone: A much larger clonotype is one base distant, so this may be a read error. The gene calls are TRBV7-8 and TRBJ1-1; D remains ambiguous. Per germline, CDR1 SGHVS and CDR2 FQNEAQ. Deletions cut 5 bases from V and 1 base from J, with 5 bases between. The CDR3 totals 12 residues. DNA for the CDR3: TGTGCCAGCAGCCCCTGGAACACTGAAGCTTTCTTT. Translation gives CASSPWNTEAFF.

The CDR3: CASSPEAGYANTGELFF. The CDR3 DNA reads as TGTGCCAGCAGCCCGGAAGCGGGGTACGCGAACACCGGGGAGCTGTTTTTT. The genes are TRBV5-4 and TRBJ2-2; 7 bases match TRBD2. V lost 4 bases and J lost 0; bases outside the gene matches: 9. The CDR3 is 17 residues long. Germline loops: CDR1 SGHNT, CDR2 YYREEE (reference sequence).

This chain connects TRBV5-1 to TRBJ1-4; unclear D gene. The CDR3 contains 15 residues. V was shortened by 1 base and J by 5 bases, with 12 bases between the two germline ends. The V gene's germline CDR1 is SGHRS and CDR2 YFSETQ. CDR3 in amino acids: CASSLLREANEKLFF. CDR3 sequence (DNA): TGCGCCAGCAGCTTGCTCCGGGAGGCAAATGAAAAACTGTTTTTT.

The chain uses TRBV9 and TRBJ1-3; tentatively, D is TRBD1 (5 bases). The CDR3 is made up of 15 amino acids. Trimming cost V 4 bases and J 0 bases, with 11 bases left between them. Germline V gene lookup returns CDR1 SGDLS and CDR2 YYNGEE. CDR3 residues: CASSPGGYSGNTIYF. In DNA, the CDR3 is TGTGCCAGCAGCCCCGGGGGTTACTCTGGAAACACCATATATTTT.

CDR3 DNA: TGTGCCAGCGATCGGACAGGGGGCTTCTACGAGCAGTACTTC. Translation gives CASDRTGGFYEQYF. The chain combines TRBV9 with TRBJ2-7; TRBD1 agrees at 11 bases. V lost 7 bases, J lost 3 bases, and 6 bases stayed unmatched. The CDR3 contains 14 residues. Germline CDR1 is SGDLS and CDR2 is YYNGEE.